A selection of T cell receptor beta chains follows, all from one sample in a study of CD8+CD57+ T cells in acquired aplastic anemia. TCRdb called the reads again in MiXCR, with one record for every CDR3 protein. Among about 470,000 distinct CDR3 sequences listed, under 40% were seen once. The sequenced sample was sorted CD4+, CD8+, or CD8+CD57+ T cells (not recorded which) from PBMCs. The receptors originated from a human donor with aplastic anemia. The CDR3 runs from the conserved cysteine through the conserved F or W. The D gene is left open where the match is weak. Size is omitted from some rows. Given values are once, few, many or a class for expanded clones.

>TRBD2|TRBJ2-7|TRBV10-3|NA
TGTGCCAGCAGTGAGCCGGGACTAGGTCGCTACGAGCAGTACTTC
CASSEPGLGRYEQYF
>TRBD1|TRBJ1-5|TRBV6-1|few
TGTGCCAGCAGCAGACGAGACAGGGGAAATCAGCCCCAGCATTTT
CASSRRDRGNQPQHF
>NA|TRBJ2-2|TRBV19|NA
TGTGCCAGTAGAGGCAGTCCCCATTCCCCCGGGGAGCTGTTTTTT
CASRGSPHSPGELFF
>NA|TRBJ1-2|TRBV7-2|many
TGTGCCAGCAGCCCACTAGCGGCCCTCGGGAAGGGCTACACCTTC
CASSPLAALGKGYTF
>NA|TRBJ1-6|TRBV18|few
TGTGCCAGCTCATCCTTGGACAGTAATTCACCCCTCCACTTT
CASSSLDSNSPLHF
>NA|TRBJ2-7|TRBV7-2|NA
TGTGCCAGCAGCTGGAGGGGGGACACAGACTACGAGCAGTACTTC
CASSWRGDTDYEQYF
>NA|TRBJ1-6|TRBV12-3/TRBV12-4|few
TGTGCCAGCAGTTTAGCGTCCCCCGGTGGTGATTCACCCCTCCACTTT
CASSLASPGGDSPLHF
>NA|TRBJ1-2|TRBV6-5|NA
TGTGCCAGCCGTTATTCTCCGGATAGAGGACAGCGTTATGGCTACACCTTC
CASRYSPDRGQRYGYTF
>TRBD2|TRBJ2-5|TRBV5-5|few
TGTGCCAGCAGTCCTAGCGGTGACCTTACTGAGGCCCAGTACTTC
CASSPSGDLTEAQYF
>NA|TRBJ2-3|TRBV19|few
TGTGCCAGTAGTATGGGGGAGGGCACAGATACGCAGTATTTT
CASSMGEGTDTQYF
>NA|TRBJ2-2|TRBV6-2/TRBV6-3|NA
TGTGCCAGCAGTTTGTACTGGACCGGGGAGCTGTTTTTT
CASSLYWTGELFF
>NA|TRBJ1-1|TRBV7-6|NA
TGTGCCAGCGGCACATCGACGGTTACTGAAGCTTTCTTT
CASGTSTVTEAFF
>TRBD1|TRBJ2-1|TRBV3-1|few
TGTGCCAGCAGCCAAGACGGGACAGGGTCGAGTGAGCAGTTCTTC
CASSQDGTGSSEQFF
>NA|TRBJ2-7|TRBV10-2|NA
TGCGCCAGCAGTGATTTGGACAGATCCTACGAGCAGTACTTC
CASSDLDRSYEQYF
>NA|TRBJ1-1|TRBV20-1|NA
TGCAGTGCTATATACACCGGGACGGGAAACACTGAAGCTTTCTTT
CSAIYTGTGNTEAFF
>NA|TRBJ2-7|TRBV10-3|few
TGTGCCATCAGGACGGCGAGCTCCTACGAGCAGTACTTC
CAIRTASSYEQYF
>NA|TRBJ1-5|TRBV19|NA
TGTGCCACCACGACAGATAGCAATCAGCCCCAGCATTTT
CATTTDSNQPQHF
>TRBD1|TRBJ2-5|TRBV25-1|few
TGTGCCAGCAGTGCAGGGGGAGCCCAGTACTTC
CASSAGGAQYF
>NA|TRBJ2-5|TRBV9|few
TGTGCCAGCAGCATAGAGGCACAAGAGACCCAGTACTTC
CASSIEAQETQYF
>TRBD1|TRBJ1-5|TRBV2|many
TGTGCCAGCAGTTTCCGGACAGGGTTCAATCAGCCCCAGCATTTT
CASSFRTGFNQPQHF
>NA|TRBJ2-3|TRBV7-9|many
TGTGCCAGCAGCTTAGCGGGACGCACAGATACGCAGTATTTT
CASSLAGRTDTQYF